This T cell receptor beta chain emerged from a study of human T cells and chemical hapten exposure. Study as a whole: Minor pooled library volume differences mainly drove per-sample TCR yield variation. Study results and caveats: High-frequency TCRs, those above 1 in 1000, stayed the same after DPC sensitization.

Ten or more counts support this clonotype. Its antigen is currently unknown. The time point was: patch test 2, 6 weeks after DPC sensitization. Treatment in this sample: therapeutic diphenylcyclopropenone sensitization with weekly scalp DPC. Individual cDNA molecules (in the library) carried attached unique molecular identifiers. A single record per CDR3 protein comes from TCRdb applying MiXCR to the RACE reads. Found here are 40,000 to 45,000 distinct CDR3 sequences, approximately 9% of them singletons; the top ten hold over 12%. Germline lookup yields CDR1 SGHVS and CDR2 FNYEAQ. The CDR3 spans 12 residues. Deletions cut 1 base from V and 5 bases from J, with 6 bases between.

The sequencing used whole blood, collected in connection with sensitization to the hapten diphenylcyclopropenone (DPC). V is TRBV7-6 and J is TRBJ2-7, with a tentative D call TRBD1 (6 bases). The sequence was collected from a middle-aged woman with alopecia areata. Some clones in this sample may be carry-over from other donors' samples. The CDR3 spells CASSLGTDEQYF. The CDR3 DNA follows: TGTGCCAGCAGCTTAGGGACAGACGAGCAGTACTTC.